There are a few counts of the clone carrying this T cell receptor (beta chain). The junction departs from the called germline gene at one end, perhaps through a read error. These data are taken from a study of T cells in Graves' hyperthyroidism and ophthalmopathy. Hyperthyroidism patients were newly diagnosed, had disease duration under 2 months, and were aged 18 to 65 years. Exclusions: uncontrolled infection, other autoimmune disease, pregnancy, lactation. Diagnosis rested on symptoms, serum thyroxine and TRAb, thyroid ultrasound, and orbital computed tomography. The CDR3 spans 12 residues. Germline V gives CDR1 MNHNY, CDR2 SVGAGI (reference sequence). Authors of the study amplified TCR beta CDR3 regions from RNA transcripts. Carried out on the TCR CDR3, a first-round RT-PCR used the HTBI primer set. A single record per CDR3 protein comes from TCRdb applying MiXCR to the multiplex PCR reads. The sample lists more than 500,000 distinct CDR3 sequences, under 20% occurring once.

The chain uses TRBV6-6 and TRBJ2-1, with 11 bases fitting TRBD1. What was sequenced was blood. The TCR was taken from a woman aged 30 to 39 with Graves' hyperthyroidism. This CDR3 is CASSYVGQGGVF. CDR3 DNA sequence: TGTGCCAGCAGTTACGTGGGACAGGGGGGGGTCTTC.